This record looks at one T cell receptor beta chain sequence and its context. Its target is unknown. This sample stems from a study of identifying expanded T cells in peripheral blood. Study results and caveats: Technical replicates showed approximately 1.2 changed clones; around 2 weeks 15 to 20; four weeks 19.

Assay used: immunoSEQ multiplex PCR; TCRdb lists only in-frame clones, some missing. The sample consists of 90,000 to 100,000 clones, roughly 90% of them appearing once. Germline CDR1 reads GTSNPN; CDR2 reads SVGIG (reference sequence). V gave up 1 base and J gave up 0 bases; unmatched junction bases: 6. This CDR3 contains 17 residues. The rearrangement uses TRBV30 and TRBJ2-2, with 9 bases identical to TRBD2. The sequence came from a person aged 18 to 70 in good health. What was sequenced was blood. The CDR3 region is CAWSGLAERPNTGELFF. The DNA for the CDR3 is TGTGCCTGGAGTGGACTAGCGGAACGTCCGAACACCGGGGAGCTGTTTTTT.